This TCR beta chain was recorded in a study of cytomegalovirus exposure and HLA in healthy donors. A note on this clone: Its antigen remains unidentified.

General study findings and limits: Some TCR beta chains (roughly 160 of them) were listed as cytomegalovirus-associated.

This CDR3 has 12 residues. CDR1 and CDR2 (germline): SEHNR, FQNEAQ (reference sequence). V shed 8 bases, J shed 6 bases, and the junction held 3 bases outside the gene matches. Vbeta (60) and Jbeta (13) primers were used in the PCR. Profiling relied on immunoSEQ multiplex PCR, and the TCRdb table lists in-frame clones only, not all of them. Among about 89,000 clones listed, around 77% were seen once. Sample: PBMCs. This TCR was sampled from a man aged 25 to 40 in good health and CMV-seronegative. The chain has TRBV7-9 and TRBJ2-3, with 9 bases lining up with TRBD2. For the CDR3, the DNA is TGTGCCAGCCCCAGCGGGGGGGATACGCAGTATTTT. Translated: CASPSGGDTQYF.